The 32 T cell receptor beta chains listed next were all sequenced from one sample in a study of Graves' ophthalmopathy and Graves' hyperthyroidism. Researchers took RNA transcripts and amplified TCR beta CDR3 regions from them. The authors performed first-round RT-PCR with HTBI primers and then a second-round multiplex PCR. Via MiXCR, TCRdb re-called the multiplex PCR reads, giving one row per CDR3 protein. The data contain about 700,000 distinct CDR3 sequences, around 40% of them singletons. Sequencing was carried out using peripheral blood. The receptors stem from an adult man with Graves' ophthalmopathy.

Only a few counts were recorded for this clonotype. J is TRBJ2-5 and V is TRBV25-1; no clear D gene. The length of the CDR3 is 13 residues. V was trimmed by 8 bases and J by 4 bases, leaving 14 bases between them. Germline CDR1 MGHDK, CDR2 SYGVNS. The CDR3, as DNA: TGTGCCAGCTCACGACGGGCCGGAGAGACCCAGTACTTC. Translating gives CASSRRAGETQYF.

This clonotype was detected many times. J is TRBJ1-2 and V is TRBV2; TRBD1 aligns across 7 bases. Germline CDR1 and CDR2: SNHLY and FYNNEI. Trimming removed 6 bases from V and 1 base from J; junction bases left unmatched: 8. The CDR3 has 15 residues. The CDR3 loop reads CASRKGTGVNYGYTF. The DNA for the CDR3 is TGTGCCAGCAGAAAGGGTACAGGGGTTAACTATGGCTACACCTTC.

This clonotype was counted many times. The genes are TRBV29-1 and TRBJ2-7; 7 bases map to TRBD2. CDR3 length equals 13 residues. Germline V gene lookup returns CDR1 SQVTM and CDR2 ANQGSEA. Unmatched junction bases numbered 4, after V lost 4 bases and J lost 1 base. The CDR3: CSVGPGGSYEQYF. CDR3 in DNA: TGCAGCGTTGGTCCGGGGGGATCCTACGAGCAGTACTTC.

In the case of this clonotype: A read error may account for a junction end that differs from germline. This chain joins TRBV20-1 and TRBJ2-2, with D possibly matching TRBD2 (6 bases). CDR3 size: 12 residues. Looked up from germline, CDR1 is DFQATT and CDR2 is SNEGSKA (reference sequence). CDR3 region: CSATGPTGGLFF. The CDR3 DNA reads TGCAGTGCTACCGGACCGACCGGGGGGCTGTTTTTT.

This clonotype was detected many times. The gene calls are TRBV19 and TRBJ1-1, with D possibly being TRBD1 (5 bases). V gave up 10 bases and J gave up 1 base, with 10 bases separating them. The CDR3 runs to 12 residues. The germline CDR1 and CDR2 sequences are LNHDA and SQIVND (reference sequence). CDR3 in DNA: TGTGCCACCGAGGACACGAACACTGAAGCTTTCTTT. Translating gives CATEDTNTEAFF.

With regard to this clonotype: This sequence may be a read error, since a much larger clone differs from it by one base. V usage is TRBV6-1 and J usage is TRBJ2-6; unclear D gene. Germline V gene sequence: CDR1 MNHNS, CDR2 SASEGT. There are 14 residues in the CDR3. CDR3 in DNA: TGTGCCGGCAGTGACAACTCTGGGGCCAACGTCCTGACTTTC. Translating gives CAGSDNSGANVLTF.

This clonotype was counted only a few times. The chain joins TRBV25-1 to TRBJ2-7; D possibly matches TRBD1 or TRBD2 (5 bases each). V was shortened by 8 bases and J by 1 base, with 12 bases between the two germline ends. Germline V gives CDR1 MGHDK, CDR2 SYGVNS. The CDR3 is 13 residues long. The CDR3 here is CASETGRSYEQYF. The CDR3 DNA follows: TGTGCCAGCGAGACGGGACGGTCCTACGAGCAGTACTTC.

This clonotype was seen repeatedly, ten times or more. This chain joins TRBV29-1 and TRBJ2-7, with TRBD2 identical over 9 bases. From germline, CDR1 is SQVTM and CDR2 ANQGSEA. Losses at the gene ends were 4 bases for V and 4 bases for J; bases not matched to a gene: 5. The CDR3 extends over 13 amino acids. The DNA of the CDR3 is TGCAGCGTTGGAGGCGGGAGGGAGTACGAGCAGTACTTC. It specifies CSVGGGREYEQYF.

This chain uses TRBV20-1 with TRBJ1-5; D ambiguous. Trimming shortened V by 0 bases and J by 2 bases, and 14 bases separated the two germline ends. The CDR3 spans 16 residues. Per the germline V gene, CDR1 is DFQATT and CDR2 is SNEGSKA (reference sequence). The CDR3, as DNA: TGCAGTGCTAGAGATGGTAGAGGGATTGGCAATCAGCCCCAGCATTTT. The encoded protein is CSARDGRGIGNQPQHF.

This clonotype was recorded a few times. The rearrangement links TRBV2 to TRBJ1-3, with D perhaps matching TRBD1 (5 bases). CDR1 SNHLY and CDR2 FYNNEI come from the germline V gene. The CDR3 consists of 14 residues. The V end lost 6 bases, the J end lost 3 bases, and 12 bases lay between the germline ends. CDR3 in DNA: TGTGCCAGCAGCAGGGACGGTTATGGAAACACCATATATTTT. Translated, it gives CASSRDGYGNTIYF.

The V gene is TRBV19, the J gene TRBJ1-3, with D uncertain. Germline V CDR1 and CDR2: LNHDA, SQIVND (reference sequence). V gave up 6 bases and J gave up 0 bases, with 12 bases separating them. The CDR3 spans 15 residues. Here the CDR3 reads CASRDGYRSGNTIYF. The CDR3 DNA reads as TGTGCCAGTAGGGACGGCTACCGCTCTGGAAACACCATATATTTT.

This clonotype was seen more than once but under ten times. The genes are TRBV7-8 and TRBJ1-6, with D perhaps matching TRBD1 (6 bases). The ends were cut back, 5 bases at V and 7 bases at J, with 15 bases in the middle. The CDR3 runs 15 residues. CDR1 SGHVS and CDR2 FQNEAQ come from the germline V gene. The CDR3 DNA reads TGTGCCAGCAGCCCCTACAGGGCGGAAAATTCACCCCTCCACTTT. This gives the protein CASSPYRAENSPLHF. Based on the CDR3 plus reference TRBV7-8 and TRBJ1-6, the full variable domain is GAGVSQSPRYKVAKRGQDVALRCDPISGHVSLFWYQQALGQGPEFLTYFQNEAQLDKSGLPSDRFFAERPEGSVSTLKIQRTQQEDSAVYLCASSPYRAENSPLHFGNGTRLTVT.

The V gene is TRBV6-1, the J gene TRBJ1-6; 8 bases are a match to TRBD1. The CDR3 has 13 residues. Trimming at V came to 5 bases and at J to 11 bases, leaving 5 bases not matched to a gene. CDR1 and CDR2 from the germline V gene are MNHNS and SASEGT. DNA for the CDR3: TGTGCCAGCAGTCGGACAGGGAGGACACCCCTCCACTTT. It encodes CASSRTGRTPLHF.

This clonotype has only one observation. The rearrangement uses TRBV25-1 and TRBJ2-7, with TRBD2 matching over 14 bases. Trimming removed 6 bases from V and 10 bases from J; junction bases left unmatched: 17. This CDR3 is built from 17 residues. From germline, CDR1 is MGHDK and CDR2 SYGVNS. The DNA of the CDR3 is TGTGCCAGCAGCCCCTTGGGAGCGGGACTAGCGGGAGTTCAACAGTACTTC. Its translation: CASSPLGAGLAGVQQYF.

The table lists this clonotype with many counts. The chain uses TRBV7-9 and TRBJ2-5; TRBD2 matches at 7 bases. The CDR3 loop spans 13 amino acids. Germline V lookup: CDR1 SEHNR, CDR2 FQNEAQ (reference sequence). The ends lost 5 bases at V and 5 bases at J; junction bases unmatched: 5. CDR3 amino acids: CASSGGGMETQYF. The CDR3, as DNA: TGTGCCAGCAGCGGGGGAGGGATGGAGACCCAGTACTTC.

This chain connects TRBV19 to TRBJ1-4; D ambiguous. V was cut by 5 bases and J by 8 bases, with 18 bases left in between. This CDR3 is built from 15 residues. Germline loops: CDR1 LNHDA, CDR2 SQIVND (reference sequence). CDR3 loop: CASSPSRWRYEKLFF. CDR3 nucleotides: TGTGCCAGTAGTCCGAGCAGGTGGCGTTACGAAAAACTGTTTTTT.

The V call is TRBV7-9, the J call TRBJ2-7; possible D gene TRBD1, 6 bases. CDR1 is SEHNR and CDR2 is FQNEAQ in the germline V gene (reference sequence). The V end lost 2 bases, the J end lost 0 bases, and 20 bases lay between the germline ends. The CDR3 consists of 18 residues. DNA for the CDR3: TGTGCCAGCAGCTTAACAGGGAGCGCTACTTTTGACTCCTACGAGCAGTACTTC. Encoded protein: CASSLTGSATFDSYEQYF.

The rearrangement joins TRBV7-3 to TRBJ1-4; a weak D match, TRBD1 (5 bases). The CDR3 is made up of 14 amino acids. The ends were cut back, 6 bases at V and 8 bases at J, with 16 bases in the middle. In germline, CDR1 is SGHTA, CDR2 FQGTGA. The CDR3, as DNA: TGTGCCAGCAGTCCTCCGGGACGGCGAGAAAAACTGTTTTTT. Translation: CASSPPGRREKLFF.

This clonotype was observed a few times. The chain has TRBV6-6 and TRBJ1-6; D remains unclear. V gave up 4 bases and J gave up 7 bases, with 11 bases separating them. The CDR3 is made up of 14 amino acids. The germline V gene has CDR1 MNHNY and CDR2 SVGAGI (reference sequence). The CDR3 DNA reads as TGTGCCAGCAGTTTCGGACGGATGAATTCACCCCTCCACTTT. Its protein product is CASSFGRMNSPLHF.

This clonotype was counted at least ten times. The chain links TRBV24-1 to TRBJ2-7, with 7 bases aligning to TRBD1. The CDR3 consists of 13 residues. Per germline, CDR1 KGHDR and CDR2 SFDVKD. Trimming took 4 bases from V and 3 from J; bases not matched to a gene: 2. For the CDR3, the DNA is TGTGCCACCAGTGACTACAGGGGCTACGAGCAGTACTTC. Residues: CATSDYRGYEQYF.

This clonotype was observed at least ten times. The CDR3 protein is CASSRDRVGSPLHF. CDR3 DNA: TGTGCCAGCAGCCGGGACAGGGTAGGTTCACCCCTCCACTTT. The chain recombines TRBV7-9 with TRBJ1-6; 9 bases are a match to TRBD1. The junction had 5 bases not matched to a gene; V was cut back by 5 bases and J by 9 bases. The germline V gene has CDR1 SEHNR and CDR2 FQNEAQ (reference sequence). The CDR3 is made up of 14 amino acids. Supplemented by reference TRBV7-9 and TRBJ1-6, the full variable domain reads DTGVSQNPRHKITKRGQNVTFRCDPISEHNRLYWYRQTLGQGPEFLTYFQNEAQLEKSRLLSDRFSAERPKGSFSTLEIQRTEQGDSAMYLCASSRDRVGSPLHFGNGTRLTVT.

As concerns this clonotype: The CDR3 end shows no conserved phenylalanine or tryptophan, and so a read error is likely. The CDR3 DNA follows: TGTGCCAGCAGTGAACGGGGGGGCGGCAATCAGCCCCAGCATATT. It is translated as CASSERGGGNQPQHI. This chain joins TRBV2 and TRBJ1-5, with D tentatively TRBD1 (6 bases). Germline assignment: CDR1 SNHLY and CDR2 FYNNEI. Trimming shortened V by 2 bases and J by 2 bases, and 10 bases separated the two germline ends. The CDR3 totals 15 residues.

This clonotype turned up a few times. The chain is built from TRBV6-5 and TRBJ2-6; either TRBD1 or TRBD2 may supply D (6 bases each). The CDR3 runs 16 residues. Germline V CDR1 and CDR2: MNHEY, SVGAGI. V shed 0 bases and J shed 3 bases, with 9 bases lying between them. In DNA form, the CDR3 reads TGTGCCAGCAGTTACTCCGGAGGGGGTGGGGCCAACGTCCTGACTTTC. Encoded protein: CASSYSGGGGANVLTF.

The chain joins TRBV25-1 to TRBJ2-5, with 9 nucleotides matching TRBD1. Germline V gene lookup returns CDR1 MGHDK and CDR2 SYGVNS. The ends lost 4 bases at V and 5 bases at J; junction bases unmatched: 8. This CDR3 is built from 15 residues. The CDR3 DNA follows: TGTGCCAGCAGTGCCGGGACAGGGACGGGGGAGACCCAGTACTTC. This sequence encodes CASSAGTGTGETQYF.

Concerning this clonotype itself: The junction departs from the called germline gene at one end, perhaps through a read error. The genes are TRBV10-3 and TRBJ2-7; possible D gene TRBD1, 6 bases. CDR1 is ENHRY, CDR2 SYGVKD, per germline. The CDR3 runs to 14 residues. The CDR3 bases are TGTGCCAGCAGTCACCCAGAACAGGGCTCTGCGCAGTACTTC. Amino acids: CASSHPEQGSAQYF.

V and J are TRBV7-3 and TRBJ1-4; 10 nucleotides align to TRBD1. Germline CDR1 is SGHTA and CDR2 is FQGTGA. J gave up 5 bases and V 3 bases, and 3 bases lay outside the gene matches. This CDR3 region has 15 residues. The CDR3 protein is CASSLDRGMNEKLFF. CDR3 bases: TGTGCCAGCAGCTTGGACAGGGGGATGAATGAAAAACTGTTTTTT. The variable domain in full, completed from reference TRBV7-3 and TRBJ1-4, reads GAGVSQTPSNKVTEKGKYVELRCDPISGHTALYWYRQSLGQGPEFLIYFQGTGAADDSGLPNDRFFAVRPEGSVSTLKIQRTERGDSAVYLCASSLDRGMNEKLFFGSGTQLSVL.

The J gene is TRBJ2-6, the V gene TRBV19; TRBD1 agrees at 9 bases. V gave up 6 bases and J gave up 0 bases; unmatched junction bases: 3. Germline lookup yields CDR1 LNHDA and CDR2 SQIVND (reference sequence). There are 16 residues in the CDR3. The CDR3 spells CASRGGQGSGANVLTF. The CDR3 DNA follows: TGTGCCAGTAGGGGGGGACAGGGCTCTGGGGCCAACGTCCTGACTTTC.

This clonotype was observed a handful of times. This chain uses TRBV11-2 with TRBJ1-3; D call uncertain. Germline V lookup: CDR1 SGHAT, CDR2 FQNNGV. V was cut by 4 bases and J by 0 bases, with 10 bases left in between. This CDR3 contains 15 residues. CDR3 sequence (DNA): TGTGCCAGCAGCTCAAGCGGGGACTCTGGAAACACCATATATTTT. It codes for CASSSSGDSGNTIYF.

This sequence joins TRBV2 and TRBJ1-6; D not resolved. Germline V gene data show CDR1 as SNHLY and CDR2 as FYNNEI. This CDR3 comprises 13 residues. Trimming cost V 7 bases and J 7 bases, with 11 bases left between them. CDR3 region: CASTSRGNSPLHF. The CDR3 DNA is TGTGCCAGCACAAGCCGGGGAAATTCACCCCTCCACTTT. Full variable domain (remainder filled in from reference TRBV2 and TRBJ1-6): EPEVTQTPSHQVTQMGQEVILRCVPISNHLYFYWYRQILGQKVEFLVSFYNNEISEKSEIFDDQFSVERPDGSNFTLKIRSTKLEDSAMYFCASTSRGNSPLHFGNGTRLTVT.

Only a few counts were recorded for this clonotype. The chain links TRBV20-1 to TRBJ1-4; the match to TRBD1 covers 7 bases. The CDR3 length is 14 residues. Looked up from germline, CDR1 is DFQATT and CDR2 is SNEGSKA (reference sequence). V shed 3 bases, J shed 5 bases, and the junction held 6 bases outside the gene matches. The DNA for the CDR3 is TGCAGTGCTAGGAGTGGACAGGTGAATGAAAAACTGTTTTTT. It specifies CSARSGQVNEKLFF.

This rearrangement joins TRBV7-9 to TRBJ2-7; TRBD2 agrees at 11 bases. Germline V gene sequence: CDR1 SEHNR, CDR2 FQNEAQ (reference sequence). J gave up 0 bases and V 4 bases, and 20 bases lay outside the gene matches. The length of the CDR3 is 21 residues. The CDR3 reads CASSSRAGLAGGSPDSYEQYF. The CDR3 region has the DNA TGTGCCAGCAGCTCTCGAGCCGGGCTAGCGGGAGGATCGCCCGACTCCTACGAGCAGTACTTC. The whole variable domain, filled in from reference TRBV7-9 and TRBJ2-7, reads DTGVSQNPRHKITKRGQNVTFRCDPISEHNRLYWYRQTLGQGPEFLTYFQNEAQLEKSRLLSDRFSAERPKGSFSTLEIQRTEQGDSAMYLCASSSRAGLAGGSPDSYEQYFGPGTRLTVT.

This clonotype turned up a few times. The chain is built from TRBV20-1 and TRBJ2-6; unclear D gene. CDR1 is DFQATT, CDR2 SNEGSKA, per germline (reference sequence). The CDR3 has 19 residues. The ends were cut back, 0 bases at V and 0 bases at J, with 18 bases in the middle. This CDR3 reads CSARDSGSLLFSGANVLTF. DNA for the CDR3: TGCAGTGCTAGAGATTCCGGGTCCCTACTCTTCTCTGGGGCCAACGTCCTGACTTTC.